Listed below are T cell receptor beta chains from one sample, sequenced in a study of blood T cell repertoires in COVID-19. Profiled with immunoSEQ multiplex PCR; TCRdb holds only in-frame clones, not every one. The sample has some 220,000 clones; around 91% are singletons. The sample taken for sequencing was PBMCs or T cells enriched from blood (not recorded which). These receptors were collected from a woman in her late teens or twenties in a cohort exposed to, infected with or recovered from COVID-19 (not recorded which). CDR3s include the opening cysteine and the closing phenylalanine or tryptophan. D genes are given only for firm matches. Only some rows state a clone size, as once, few, many or a class for expanded clones.

D: .
size: .
J: TRBJ1-2
V: TRBV20-1
CDR3: CSAKPPGGYTF
DNA: TGCAGTGCTAAACCCCCGGGGGGCTACACCTTC

D: TRBD2
size: .
J: TRBJ2-1
V: TRBV6-6
CDR3: CASSLSSGRAYEQFF
DNA: TGTGCCAGCAGTTTATCTAGCGGGAGGGCATACGAGCAGTTCTTC

D: .
size: .
J: TRBJ1-2
V: TRBV30
CDR3: CAWSVQSPTAEGYTF
DNA: TGTGCCTGGAGTGTACAATCCCCGACAGCAGAAGGCTACACCTTC

D: .
size: .
J: TRBJ1-2
V: TRBV27
CDR3: CASGLQGNYGYTF
DNA: TGTGCCAGCGGCTTACAGGGAAACTATGGCTACACCTTC

D: .
size: .
J: TRBJ2-7
V: TRBV3-1/TRBV3-2
CDR3: CASRGPTTYEQYF
DNA: TGTGCCAGCCGAGGGCCTACTACCTACGAGCAGTACTTC

D: .
size: .
J: TRBJ1-2
V: TRBV29-1
CDR3: CSVDRPGRQLYGYTF
DNA: TGCAGCGTTGATAGGCCAGGGCGCCAGCTCTATGGCTACACCTTC

D: TRBD2
size: .
J: TRBJ2-3
V: TRBV12-3/TRBV12-4
CDR3: CASSPRTSELQYF
DNA: TGTGCCAGCAGCCCCCGGACTAGCGAGTTGCAGTATTTT

D: .
size: .
J: TRBJ1-6
V: TRBV3-1/TRBV3-2
CDR3: CASSQERRHYNSPLHF
DNA: TGTGCCAGCAGCCAAGAGCGGCGGCACTATAATTCACCCCTCCACTTT

D: TRBD1
size: .
J: TRBJ1-2
V: TRBV27
CDR3: CASSLQGGHGYTF
DNA: TGTGCCAGCAGTTTACAAGGGGGCCATGGCTACACCTTC

D: TRBD1
size: once
J: TRBJ1-4
V: TRBV25-1
CDR3: CASSPADRERGKLFF
DNA: TGTGCCAGCAGCCCCGCGGACAGGGAAAGGGGGAAACTGTTTTTT

D: TRBD2
size: few
J: TRBJ2-2
V: TRBV6-2/TRBV6-3
CDR3: CASSYSPGTSGFYTGELFF
DNA: TGTGCCAGCAGTTACAGTCCCGGGACTAGCGGGTTCTACACCGGGGAGCTGTTTTTT

D: TRBD2
size: .
J: TRBJ2-1
V: TRBV7-9
CDR3: CASSLLPLAGGFNEQFF
DNA: TGTGCCAGCAGCTTACTTCCACTAGCGGGGGGGTTCAATGAGCAGTTCTTC

D: .
size: .
J: TRBJ1-2
V: TRBV19
CDR3: CASSGHQGGGIYGYTF
DNA: TGTGCCAGTAGCGGACACCAGGGTGGGGGCATCTATGGCTACACCTTC

D: .
size: .
J: TRBJ1-1
V: TRBV27
CDR3: CASRPGLNTEAFF
DNA: TGTGCCAGCAGACCAGGGTTGAACACTGAAGCTTTCTTT

D: TRBD1
size: .
J: TRBJ2-7
V: TRBV19
CDR3: CASSRQGGDEQYF
DNA: TGTGCCAGTAGCCGACAGGGCGGCGACGAGCAGTACTTC

D: TRBD1
size: .
J: TRBJ1-6
V: TRBV18
CDR3: CASSPQTGTENSPLHF
DNA: TGTGCCAGCTCACCACAAACCGGGACAGAGAATTCACCCCTCCACTTT

D: .
size: .
J: TRBJ2-1
V: TRBV24-1
CDR3: CATSEPGLLNEQFF
DNA: TGTGCCACCAGTGAGCCGGGACTGTTAAATGAGCAGTTCTTC

D: TRBD1
size: .
J: TRBJ1-1
V: TRBV28
CDR3: CASSSPGQGGTEAFF
DNA: TGTGCCAGCAGTTCCCCGGGACAGGGGGGTACTGAAGCTTTCTTT

D: TRBD2
size: once
J: TRBJ2-1
V: TRBV10-3
CDR3: CAISEFGDRVAGSSYNEQFF
DNA: TGTGCCATCAGTGAGTTCGGGGATCGGGTAGCGGGATCGTCATACAATGAGCAGTTCTTC

D: TRBD1
size: few
J: TRBJ1-1
V: TRBV29-1
CDR3: CSVVPADRAGTEAFF
DNA: TGCAGCGTCGTTCCGGCGGACAGGGCGGGCACTGAAGCTTTCTTT

D: TRBD1
size: .
J: TRBJ2-7
V: TRBV7-9
CDR3: CASSYGTAYEQYF
DNA: TGTGCCAGCAGCTACGGGACAGCCTACGAGCAGTACTTC

D: .
size: .
J: TRBJ1-4
V: TRBV5-1
CDR3: CASSERDSRNEKLFF
DNA: TGCGCCAGCAGCGAACGGGACTCCCGTAATGAAAAACTGTTTTTT

D: TRBD1
size: .
J: TRBJ1-4
V: TRBV6-5
CDR3: CASSTTGADREKLFF
DNA: TGTGCCAGCAGTACTACAGGGGCGGATCGTGAAAAACTGTTTTTT

D: .
size: .
J: TRBJ1-2
V: TRBV18
CDR3: CASSPQDYGYTF
DNA: TGTGCCAGCTCACCCCAGGACTATGGCTACACCTTC

D: TRBD1
size: .
J: TRBJ1-1
V: TRBV5-1
CDR3: CASSPDRVGVTEAFF
DNA: TGCGCCAGCAGCCCGGACAGGGTAGGGGTCACTGAAGCTTTCTTT

D: TRBD1
size: .
J: TRBJ1-3
V: TRBV28
CDR3: CASSFMDRGPGNTIYF
DNA: TGTGCCAGCAGTTTCATGGACAGGGGGCCTGGAAACACCATATATTTT

D: .
size: .
J: TRBJ2-1
V: TRBV12-3/TRBV12-4
CDR3: CASSGLRHEQFF
DNA: TGTGCCAGCAGTGGTCTGAGGCATGAGCAGTTCTTC

D: TRBD2
size: .
J: TRBJ2-1
V: TRBV7-3
CDR3: CASSLLAGGSYNEQFF
DNA: TGTGCCAGCAGCTTACTAGCGGGGGGGTCCTACAATGAGCAGTTCTTC

D: .
size: .
J: TRBJ1-6
V: TRBV19
CDR3: CASSISGSDSPLHF
DNA: TGTGCCAGTAGTATATCAGGGTCCGATTCACCCCTCCACTTT

D: .
size: .
J: TRBJ2-7
V: TRBV6-1
CDR3: CASSPNRAYEQYF
DNA: TGTGCCAGCAGTCCGAACAGGGCCTACGAGCAGTACTTC

D: .
size: .
J: TRBJ1-2
V: TRBV7-2
CDR3: CASSLVLGAGGYTF
DNA: TGTGCCAGCAGCTTAGTATTAGGGGCGGGAGGCTACACCTTC

D: .
size: .
J: TRBJ1-5
V: TRBV5-8
CDR3: CASSPEEGQPQHF
DNA: TGTGCCAGCAGCCCCGAGGAGGGTCAGCCCCAGCATTTT

D: .
size: .
J: TRBJ2-3
V: TRBV5-5
CDR3: CASRVQISDTQYF
DNA: TGTGCCAGCAGAGTACAGATATCGGATACGCAGTATTTT

D: TRBD2
size: few
J: TRBJ2-3
V: TRBV19
CDR3: CASNTPAGVADTQYF
DNA: TGTGCCAGTAACACTCCAGCGGGAGTTGCAGATACGCAGTATTTT

D: .
size: .
J: TRBJ1-4
V: TRBV10-3
CDR3: CAISESPGTNEKLFF
DNA: TGTGCCATCAGTGAGTCTCCAGGGACTAATGAAAAACTGTTTTTT

D: .
size: .
J: TRBJ1-3
V: TRBV20-1
CDR3: CSASTSGFAGNTIYF
DNA: TGCAGTGCTAGTACTTCAGGGTTTGCCGGAAACACCATATATTTT

D: .
size: .
J: TRBJ1-4
V: TRBV5-1
CDR3: CASSPAQEAEKLFF
DNA: TGCGCCAGCAGCCCTGCTCAAGAGGCTGAAAAACTGTTTTTT

D: TRBD2
size: .
J: TRBJ2-1
V: TRBV7-9
CDR3: CASSFVAGGHNEQFF
DNA: TGTGCCAGCAGCTTTGTAGCGGGGGGCCACAATGAGCAGTTCTTC

D: .
size: .
J: TRBJ2-2
V: TRBV18
CDR3: CASSPQGVSGELFF
DNA: TGTGCCAGCTCACCCCAAGGGGTATCCGGGGAGCTGTTTTTT

D: TRBD1
size: .
J: TRBJ1-1
V: TRBV5-5
CDR3: CASSLGIGGITEAFF
DNA: TGTGCCAGCAGCTTGGGGATAGGGGGCATAACTGAAGCTTTCTTT

D: .
size: .
J: TRBJ2-1
V: TRBV5-6
CDR3: CASSFPSGPRGEQFF
DNA: TGTGCCAGCAGCTTCCCCAGCGGGCCCCGGGGCGAGCAGTTCTTC

D: TRBD2
size: once
J: TRBJ2-3
V: TRBV18
CDR3: CASSPSGGPDTQYF
DNA: TGTGCCAGCTCACCCAGCGGGGGTCCAGATACGCAGTATTTT

D: .
size: .
J: TRBJ2-1
V: TRBV9
CDR3: CASSTAWGVYNEQFF
DNA: TGTGCCAGCAGCACCGCTTGGGGGGTCTACAATGAGCAGTTCTTC

D: TRBD2
size: .
J: TRBJ2-1
V: TRBV19
CDR3: CASSFGGGRASFNEQFF
DNA: TGTGCCAGTAGTTTCGGTGGCGGGAGGGCCTCTTTCAATGAGCAGTTCTTC

D: .
size: .
J: TRBJ2-5
V: TRBV10-3
CDR3: CAISEGGAGETQYF
DNA: TGTGCCATCAGTGAGGGTGGGGCCGGGGAGACCCAGTACTTC

D: .
size: .
J: TRBJ1-2
V: TRBV19
CDR3: CASSISTVPYGYTF
DNA: TGTGCCAGTAGTATTTCGACAGTCCCCTATGGCTACACCTTC

D: TRBD2
size: once
J: TRBJ2-3
V: TRBV3-1/TRBV3-2
CDR3: CASSRLLAGATDTQYF
DNA: TGTGCCAGCAGCCGACTACTAGCGGGAGCGACAGATACGCAGTATTTT

D: TRBD1
size: once
J: TRBJ1-2
V: TRBV25-1
CDR3: CASSNTGGANGYTF
DNA: TGTGCCAGCAGTAACACAGGGGGCGCAAACGGCTACACCTTC

D: TRBD2
size: .
J: TRBJ2-7
V: TRBV4-2
CDR3: CASSQITSATLYEQYF
DNA: TGTGCCAGCAGCCAAATAACTAGCGCGACTCTCTACGAGCAGTACTTC

D: .
size: .
J: TRBJ2-2
V: TRBV27
CDR3: CASSLGVGELFF
DNA: TGTGCCAGCAGTTTAGGAGTCGGGGAGCTGTTTTTT

D: TRBD1
size: .
J: TRBJ1-2
V: TRBV7-9
CDR3: CASSSTDRVNYGYTF
DNA: TGTGCCAGCAGCTCGACGGACAGGGTAAACTATGGCTACACCTTC

D: TRBD2
size: few
J: TRBJ2-5
V: TRBV2
CDR3: CASRGLGRGGQETQYF
DNA: TGTGCCAGCAGGGGACTCGGGCGGGGGGGCCAAGAGACCCAGTACTTC

D: .
size: .
J: TRBJ2-2
V: TRBV5-1
CDR3: CASSLVAAGELFF
DNA: TGCGCCAGCAGCTTGGTAGCCGCCGGGGAGCTGTTTTTT

D: TRBD2
size: .
J: TRBJ2-1
V: TRBV3-1/TRBV3-2
CDR3: CASSQENRVRGAPEDEQFF
DNA: TGTGCCAGCAGCCAAGAAAACAGGGTGCGGGGGGCGCCGGAGGATGAGCAGTTCTTC

D: .
size: .
J: TRBJ1-1
V: TRBV7-9
CDR3: CSVYLGSGSRVNTEAFF
DNA: TGTTCAGTTTATCTGGGGAGCGGCAGTAGGGTAAACACTGAAGCTTTCTTT

D: TRBD1
size: .
J: TRBJ2-6
V: TRBV19
CDR3: CASSRTGLSSGANVLTF
DNA: TGTGCCAGTAGTCGGACAGGGCTAAGCTCTGGGGCCAACGTCCTGACTTTC

D: .
size: .
J: TRBJ1-6
V: TRBV5-5
CDR3: CASSLNSPLHF
DNA: TGTGCCAGCAGCCTGAATTCACCCCTCCACTTT

D: .
size: .
J: TRBJ2-3
V: TRBV5-6
CDR3: CASSGGAADTQYF
DNA: TGTGCCAGCAGCGGGGGGGCCGCAGATACGCAGTATTTT

D: .
size: once
J: TRBJ1-1
V: TRBV11-2
CDR3: CASSLVGGGDTEAFF
DNA: TGTGCCAGCAGCTTAGTCGGGGGAGGTGACACTGAAGCTTTCTTT